The rows below give T cell receptor beta chains drawn from one sample of a study of persistence of HIV-infected CD4 T cells. Sequencing used immunoSEQ multiplex PCR; TCRdb keeps in-frame clones, though not all of them. This sample has about 64,000 clones; roughly 75% occur once, and the top ten carry 1.5% to 2%. These receptors lack a known antigen. Specimen: CD4+ T cells sorted from PBMCs after approximately 19-hour stimulation, collected from a patient who received antiretroviral therapy. The receptors were sampled from an adult man with HIV who was CMV-seropositive. Each CDR3 is given with its conserved first and last residue. D genes are given only for firm matches. Some rows mark clone size as missing; the rest say once, few, many or name a class of expanded clone.

j_call: TRBJ2-3; v_call: TRBV5-1; clone_size: NA; d_call: NA; cdr3_aa: CASSLDRDTQYF; cdr3_nt: TGCGCCAGCAGCTTGGATCGAGATACGCAGTATTTT
j_call: TRBJ2-3; v_call: TRBV7-9; clone_size: NA; d_call: TRBD2; cdr3_aa: CASSQTSGGSTDTQYF; cdr3_nt: TGTGCCAGCAGCCAAACTAGCGGGGGCAGCACAGATACGCAGTATTTT
j_call: TRBJ1-2; v_call: TRBV28; clone_size: NA; d_call: NA; cdr3_aa: CASTYLNHGYTF; cdr3_nt: TGTGCCAGCACCTACCTTAACCATGGCTACACCTTC
j_call: TRBJ2-7; v_call: TRBV7-8; clone_size: NA; d_call: NA; cdr3_aa: CASSLREALNSYEQYF; cdr3_nt: TGTGCCAGCAGCCTCCGCGAGGCCCTCAACTCCTACGAGCAGTACTTC
j_call: TRBJ1-2; v_call: TRBV7-9; clone_size: NA; d_call: NA; cdr3_aa: CASSLNRGYTF; cdr3_nt: TGTGCCAGCAGCCTTAATCGAGGCTACACCTTC
j_call: TRBJ2-7; v_call: TRBV7-9; clone_size: NA; d_call: NA; cdr3_aa: CASCRDLSYEQYF; cdr3_nt: TGTGCCAGCTGCAGGGATCTTTCCTACGAGCAGTACTTC
j_call: TRBJ2-3; v_call: TRBV5-6; clone_size: NA; d_call: TRBD2; cdr3_aa: CASSPSSGGTPTDTQYF; cdr3_nt: TGTGCCAGCAGCCCATCTAGCGGGGGAACGCCCACAGATACGCAGTATTTT
j_call: TRBJ2-1; v_call: TRBV24-1; clone_size: NA; d_call: TRBD1; cdr3_aa: CATSDPTGGKYDEQFF; cdr3_nt: TGTGCCACCAGTGACCCCACAGGGGGAAAGTACGATGAGCAGTTCTTC
j_call: TRBJ1-2; v_call: TRBV5-1; clone_size: few; d_call: TRBD1; cdr3_aa: CASSLPGGYGYTF; cdr3_nt: TGCGCCAGCAGCTTGCCAGGGGGCTATGGCTACACCTTC
j_call: TRBJ2-2; v_call: TRBV4-1; clone_size: few; d_call: NA; cdr3_aa: CASSQEGGGVFGELFF; cdr3_nt: TGCGCCAGCAGCCAAGAAGGAGGCGGCGTGTTCGGGGAGCTGTTTTTT
j_call: TRBJ1-1; v_call: TRBV28; clone_size: NA; d_call: NA; cdr3_aa: CASSYGGAGWNTEAFF; cdr3_nt: TGTGCCAGCAGTTACGGGGGGGCAGGATGGAACACTGAAGCTTTCTTT
j_call: TRBJ1-5; v_call: TRBV6-1; clone_size: NA; d_call: NA; cdr3_aa: CASSESGYSNQPQHF; cdr3_nt: TGTGCCAGCAGTGAATCGGGGTATAGCAATCAGCCCCAGCATTTT
j_call: TRBJ1-1; v_call: TRBV12-3/TRBV12-4; clone_size: NA; d_call: TRBD1; cdr3_aa: CASINLGDRGAFF; cdr3_nt: TGTGCCAGCATCAACCTGGGGGACAGGGGTGCTTTCTTT
j_call: TRBJ2-7; v_call: TRBV10-2; clone_size: NA; d_call: NA; cdr3_aa: CASSDWTVHEQYF; cdr3_nt: TGCGCCAGCAGTGATTGGACGGTCCACGAGCAGTACTTC
j_call: TRBJ1-1; v_call: TRBV7-9; clone_size: NA; d_call: NA; cdr3_aa: CASLVGAGTEAFF; cdr3_nt: TGTGCCAGCTTAGTTGGTGCCGGGACTGAAGCTTTCTTT
j_call: TRBJ1-1; v_call: TRBV18; clone_size: NA; d_call: TRBD1; cdr3_aa: CAGTGAPNTEAFF; cdr3_nt: TGTGCAGGGACAGGGGCACCGAACACTGAAGCTTTCTTT
j_call: TRBJ1-6; v_call: TRBV12-3/TRBV12-4; clone_size: NA; d_call: NA; cdr3_aa: CASSPYNSPLHF; cdr3_nt: TGTGCCAGCAGCCCTTATAATTCACCCCTCCACTTT
j_call: TRBJ2-7; v_call: TRBV5-1; clone_size: NA; d_call: TRBD1; cdr3_aa: CASSLEGQKYF; cdr3_nt: TGCGCCAGCAGCTTGGAGGGACAGAAGTACTTC
j_call: TRBJ1-3; v_call: TRBV19; clone_size: NA; d_call: NA; cdr3_aa: CASSRSGAPSGNTIYF; cdr3_nt: TGTGCCAGTAGTCGTTCGGGGGCTCCCTCTGGAAACACCATATATTTT
j_call: TRBJ2-7; v_call: TRBV7-8; clone_size: NA; d_call: NA; cdr3_aa: CASSLSGYYEQYF; cdr3_nt: TGTGCCAGCAGCTTAAGCGGTTACTACGAGCAGTACTTC